This entry lists 20 T cell receptor beta chains sequenced from one sample in a study of CD8+ T cells in alopecia areata. cDNA prepared by RNA extraction and subsequent reverse transcription served as the template for sequencing. Sequencing used immunoSEQ multiplex PCR; TCRdb keeps in-frame clones, though not all of them. The profile shows 65,000 to 90,000 clones, 51% of them singletons. The specimen sequenced was NKG2D-high CD8+ T cells sorted from blood. The receptors derive from a human donor with alopecia areata.

To note about this clone: The identical CDR3 is also encoded by other nucleotide sequences in the sample. This rearrangement joins TRBV4-1 to TRBJ2-3; D call uncertain. CDR3 length equals 12 residues. The ends were cut back, 1 base at V and 4 bases at J, with 3 bases in the middle. Germline CDR1 and CDR2: MGHRA and YSYEKL. The CDR3 DNA sequence: TGCGCCAGCAGCCAAGTGCCAGATACGCAGTATTTT. Residues: CASSQVPDTQYF.

This chain connects TRBV27 to TRBJ2-3; D gene unclear. Germline V CDR1 and CDR2: MNHEY, SMNVEV (reference sequence). The CDR3 is 16 amino acids. V dropped 7 bases and J dropped 1 base, with 18 bases sitting between them. In DNA form, the CDR3 reads TGTGCCAGCACCCCCCGGCCTATAATGGGCACAGATACGCAGTATTTT. Protein product: CASTPRPIMGTDTQYF.

The chain joins TRBV28 to TRBJ1-2; 7 bases align to TRBD1. V lost 5 bases to trimming and J lost 7 bases; unmatched junction nucleotides: 10. The CDR3 is made up of 14 amino acids. CDR1 and CDR2 from the germline V gene are MDHEN and SYDVKM. The DNA for the CDR3 is TGTGCCAGCAGTAGGACAGGAGCTATCGCTGGCTACACCTTC. Protein sequence: CASSRTGAIAGYTF.

The DNA for the CDR3 is TGTGCCAGCAGCCCTGGGACTGATCAAGAGACCCAGTACTTC. Translation gives CASSPGTDQETQYF. V and J are TRBV9 and TRBJ2-5, with TRBD2 as a possible D gene (6 bases). CDR1 is SGDLS, CDR2 YYNGEE, per germline. CDR3 length: 14 amino acids. The germline V and J ends were trimmed by 4 bases and 2 bases, with 12 bases remaining between them. The full variable domain, in which reference TRBV9 and TRBJ2-5 provide the parts outside the CDR3, is DSGVTQTPKHLITATGQRVTLRCSPRSGDLSVYWYQQSLDQGLQFLIQYYNGEERAKGNILERFSAQQFPDLHSELNLSSLELGDSALYFCASSPGTDQETQYFGPGTRLLVL.

The chain joins TRBV2 to TRBJ2-1, with D unresolved. V shed 4 bases and J shed 8 bases, with 6 bases lying between them. The CDR3 is made up of 11 amino acids. From germline, CDR1 is SNHLY and CDR2 FYNNEI. CDR3 sequence reads: CASSARDEQFF. CDR3 DNA: TGTGCCAGCAGTGCCCGCGATGAGCAGTTCTTC. The complete variable domain, with remaining parts taken from reference TRBV2 and TRBJ2-1, reads EPEVTQTPSHQVTQMGQEVILRCVPISNHLYFYWYRQILGQKVEFLVSFYNNEISEKSEIFDDQFSVERPDGSNFTLKIRSTKLEDSAMYFCASSARDEQFFGPGTRLTVL.

CDR3 DNA sequence: TGTGCCAGCAGTTTCGTGGGGGGTAATTCACCCCTCCACTTT. Translation: CASSFVGGNSPLHF. The chain joins TRBV27 to TRBJ1-6, with D possibly TRBD1 on 5 matching bases. Germline V gene sequence: CDR1 MNHEY, CDR2 SMNVEV (reference sequence). The ends were cut back, 3 bases at V and 6 bases at J, with 9 bases in the middle. The CDR3 length is 14 residues.

This clone was seen a few times. The chain recombines TRBV29-1 with TRBJ2-1; possibly TRBD2 for D (6 bases). The CDR3 runs 12 residues. In germline, CDR1 is SQVTM, CDR2 ANQGSEA. Trimming cost V 3 bases and J 5 bases, with 8 bases left between them. The CDR3 region has the DNA TGCAGCGTTGATGGAGGGCACAATGAGCAGTTCTTC. Its protein is CSVDGGHNEQFF.

This clone was detected a few times. The V call is TRBV18, the J call TRBJ2-6; D gene unclear. The CDR3 runs 14 residues. V lost 6 bases to trimming and J lost 0 bases, with 6 bases between them. Germline lookup yields CDR1 KGHSH and CDR2 LQKENI. CDR3 protein: CASSPSSGANVLTF. The DNA for the CDR3 is TGTGCCAGCTCCCCGAGCTCTGGGGCCAACGTCCTGACTTTC.

This clone is a singleton in its sample. CDR3 nucleotide sequence: TGCAGCCCGCCGGGGGCCTTAGGAACCTTC. Its protein product is CSPPGALGTF. V is TRBV20-1 and J is TRBJ1-2; TRBD1 might be the D (6 bases). The CDR3 length is 10 residues. Germline values: CDR1 DFQATT, CDR2 SNEGSKA (reference sequence).

This clone was counted once. This chain links TRBV28 with TRBJ2-1, with 11 bases lining up with TRBD1. This CDR3 is 15 amino acids long. Germline V gene lookup returns CDR1 MDHEN and CDR2 SYDVKM. V gave up 5 bases and J gave up 3 bases; unmatched junction bases: 3. In DNA form, the CDR3 reads TGTGCCAGCAGTCCCGGGACAGGGGGCTACAATGAGCAGTTCTTC. As protein: CASSPGTGGYNEQFF.

This clone has a handful of counts. The chain recombines TRBV29-1 with TRBJ2-7; no clear D gene. This CDR3 is built from 15 residues. Trimming pared 0 bases from V and 0 bases from J, leaving 12 bases between. Germline CDR1 SQVTM, CDR2 ANQGSEA. This CDR3 is CSVEDHESPSYEQYF. For the CDR3, the DNA is TGCAGCGTTGAAGATCATGAGAGTCCCTCCTACGAGCAGTACTTC.

CDR3 sequence: CASSSDRAGANVLTF. Written as DNA, the CDR3 is TGTGCCAGCAGTTCCGACAGGGCTGGGGCCAACGTCCTGACTTTC. The V call is TRBV27, the J call TRBJ2-6; 7 bases fit TRBD1. The CDR3 is 15 amino acids. Germline values: CDR1 MNHEY, CDR2 SMNVEV (reference sequence). V trimming: 4 bases; J trimming: 2 bases; junction bases outside the gene matches: 2.

V gene TRBV28 combines with J gene TRBJ2-5; D may be TRBD1 or TRBD2 (5 bases each). The CDR3 extends over 13 amino acids. Germline lookup yields CDR1 MDHEN and CDR2 SYDVKM. V lost 7 bases and J 3 bases, leaving 12 bases between the germline ends. As DNA, the CDR3 is TGTGCCAGCAAAGGGGAGACAAAAGAGACCCAGTACTTC. It codes for CASKGETKETQYF.

The rearrangement links TRBV29-1 to TRBJ2-7, with TRBD1 identical over 7 bases. Germline V lookup: CDR1 SQVTM, CDR2 ANQGSEA. This CDR3 contains 13 residues. V was clipped by 4 bases and J by 3 bases; unmatched bases: 6. DNA for the CDR3: TGCAGCGTTGTCGGACAGGATTACTACGAGCAGTACTTC. Residues: CSVVGQDYYEQYF.

The rearrangement links TRBV4-1 to TRBJ2-7, with 9 bases fitting TRBD1. The length of the CDR3 is 15 residues. Trimming at V came to 1 base and at J to 7 bases, leaving 8 bases not matched to a gene. CDR1 is MGHRA, CDR2 YSYEKL, per germline. The chain's CDR3 is CASSQVGTGRREQYF. CDR3 coding DNA: TGCGCCAGCAGCCAAGTCGGGACAGGGCGGAGGGAGCAGTACTTC.

This chain uses TRBV30 with TRBJ1-5; D not certain. V was shortened by 5 bases and J by 1 base, with 9 bases between the two germline ends. The CDR3 is 13 residues long. CDR1 GTSNPN and CDR2 SVGIG come from the germline V gene (reference sequence). The CDR3 coding sequence is TGTGCCTGGTGTAAAGGGAGCAATCAGCCCCAGCATTTT. Translating gives CAWCKGSNQPQHF.

This chain joins TRBV5-1 and TRBJ2-5; 7 bases line up with TRBD2. The CDR3 loop spans 15 amino acids. Germline CDR1 is SGHRS and CDR2 is YFSETQ. V lost 1 base and J lost 3; bases outside the gene matches: 6. DNA for the CDR3: TGCGCCAGCAGCTTGTGGGAGGGACCGGAAGAGACCCAGTACTTC. Amino acids: CASSLWEGPEETQYF.

The J gene is TRBJ2-5, the V gene TRBV29-1, with D perhaps being TRBD1 or TRBD2 (5 bases each). This CDR3 region has 13 residues. The germline CDR1 and CDR2 sequences are SQVTM and ANQGSEA. The germline V and J ends were trimmed by 6 bases and 1 base, with 12 bases remaining between them. The CDR3, as DNA: TGCAGCGTGGGGACCGGATCCCAAGAGACCCAGTACTTC. Translated, it gives CSVGTGSQETQYF.

The gene calls are TRBV28 and TRBJ2-7; 11 positions match TRBD1. Germline V gene data show CDR1 as MDHEN and CDR2 as SYDVKM. There are 15 residues in the CDR3. V dropped 3 bases and J dropped 2; count of bases not matched to a gene: 3. CDR3 sequence reads: CASSFPGQGAYEQYF. The CDR3, as DNA: TGTGCCAGCAGTTTCCCGGGACAGGGGGCCTACGAGCAGTACTTC. Full variable domain (outside the CDR3, taken from reference TRBV28 and TRBJ2-7): DVKVTQSSRYLVKRTGEKVFLECVQDMDHENMFWYRQDPGLGLRLIYFSYDVKMKEKGDIPEGYSVSREKKERFSLILESASTNQTSMYLCASSFPGQGAYEQYFGPGTRLTVT.

In this sample, this clone turned up once. This chain connects TRBV28 to TRBJ2-5; 7 bases are a match to TRBD1. The V and J ends lost 6 bases and 8 bases, in that order; junction bases with no gene match: 15. The CDR3 is 15 residues long. Germline-derived CDR1 and CDR2 are MDHEN and SYDVKM. The CDR3 sequence is CASRDIRTDRDTQYF. DNA for the CDR3: TGTGCCAGCAGGGATATTCGTACAGACAGGGATACCCAGTACTTC.